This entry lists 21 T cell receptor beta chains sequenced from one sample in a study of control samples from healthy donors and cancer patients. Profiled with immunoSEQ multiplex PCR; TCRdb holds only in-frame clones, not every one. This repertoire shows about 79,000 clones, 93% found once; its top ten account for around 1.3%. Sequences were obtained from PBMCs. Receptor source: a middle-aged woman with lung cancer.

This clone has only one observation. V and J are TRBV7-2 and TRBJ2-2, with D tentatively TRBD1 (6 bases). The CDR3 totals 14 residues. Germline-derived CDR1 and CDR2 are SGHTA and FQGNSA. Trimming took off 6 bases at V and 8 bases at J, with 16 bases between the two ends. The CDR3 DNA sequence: TGTGCCAGCAGTTTTACACTAGGACAGGGGGAGCTGTTTTTT. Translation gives CASSFTLGQGELFF.

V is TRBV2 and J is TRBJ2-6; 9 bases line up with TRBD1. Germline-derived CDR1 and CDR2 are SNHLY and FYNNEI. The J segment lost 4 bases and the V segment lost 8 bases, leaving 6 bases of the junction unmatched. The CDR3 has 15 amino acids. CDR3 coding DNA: TGTGCCAGCGGGACAGGGAACAGCGGGGCCAACGTCCTGACTTTC. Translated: CASGTGNSGANVLTF.

The CDR3 reads CAWSKINRHNEQFF. CDR3 DNA sequence: TGTGCCTGGAGTAAAATCAATCGTCACAATGAGCAGTTCTTC. V is TRBV30 and J is TRBJ2-1; D ambiguous. V was shortened by 2 bases and J by 5 bases, with 13 bases between the two germline ends. Germline V gives CDR1 GTSNPN, CDR2 SVGIG (reference sequence). The CDR3 totals 14 residues.

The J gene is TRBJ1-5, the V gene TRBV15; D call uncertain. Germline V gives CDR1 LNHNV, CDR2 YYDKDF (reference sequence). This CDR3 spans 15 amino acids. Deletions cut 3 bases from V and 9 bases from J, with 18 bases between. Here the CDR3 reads CATSSLEKLTMPQHF. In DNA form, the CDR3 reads TGTGCCACCAGCAGTCTAGAGAAGCTGACGATGCCCCAGCATTTT.

CDR3 DNA: TGTGCCAGCAGCCCGCGCACCGGGGTAAAGCGTGACTCTGGAAACACCATATATTTT. Its translation: CASSPRTGVKRDSGNTIYF. V usage is TRBV7-9 and J usage is TRBJ1-3; no definite D call. Germline CDR1 and CDR2: SEHNR and FQNEAQ (reference sequence). V lost 5 bases, J lost 0 bases, and 23 bases lay in between. The CDR3 contains 19 residues.

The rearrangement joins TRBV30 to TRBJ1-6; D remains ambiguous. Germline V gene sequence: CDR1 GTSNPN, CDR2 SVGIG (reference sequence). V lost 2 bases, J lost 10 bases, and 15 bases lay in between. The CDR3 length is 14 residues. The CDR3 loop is CAWSTPGPLSPLHF. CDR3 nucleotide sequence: TGTGCCTGGAGTACCCCGGGCCCATTGTCACCCCTCCACTTT.

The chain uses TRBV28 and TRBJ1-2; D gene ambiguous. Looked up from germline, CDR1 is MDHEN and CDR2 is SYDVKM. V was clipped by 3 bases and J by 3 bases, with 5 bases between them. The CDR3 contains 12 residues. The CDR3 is CASSLWDYGYTF. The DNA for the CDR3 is TGTGCCAGCAGTTTGTGGGACTATGGCTACACCTTC.

CDR3 in amino acids: CASSSYRNEQYF. The CDR3 DNA reads as TGTGCCAGCAGCTCCTACAGAAACGAGCAGTACTTC. The gene calls are TRBV7-2 and TRBJ2-7; D is unclear. Trimming took 4 bases from V and 5 from J, leaving 9 bases between them. Germline CDR1 reads SGHTA; CDR2 reads FQGNSA. The CDR3 loop spans 12 amino acids. The full variable domain, in which reference TRBV7-2 and TRBJ2-7 provide the parts outside the CDR3, is GAGVSQSPSNKVTEKGKDVELRCDPISGHTALYWYRQSLGQGLEFLIYFQGNSAPDKSGLPSDRFSAERTGGSVSTLTIQRTQQEDSAVYLCASSSYRNEQYFGPGTRLTVT.

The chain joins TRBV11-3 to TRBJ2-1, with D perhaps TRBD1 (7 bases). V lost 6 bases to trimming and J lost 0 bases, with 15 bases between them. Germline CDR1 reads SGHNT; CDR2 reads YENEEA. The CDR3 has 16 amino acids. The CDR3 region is CASSYRGGSSYNEQFF. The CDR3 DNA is TGTGCCAGCAGTTACAGGGGAGGTAGCTCCTACAATGAGCAGTTCTTC.

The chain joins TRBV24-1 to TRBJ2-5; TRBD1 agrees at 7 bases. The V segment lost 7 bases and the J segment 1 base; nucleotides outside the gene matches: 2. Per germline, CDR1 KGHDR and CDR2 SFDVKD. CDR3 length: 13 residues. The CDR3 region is CATRGTAQETQYF. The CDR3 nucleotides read TGTGCCACCAGAGGGACAGCCCAAGAGACCCAGTACTTC.

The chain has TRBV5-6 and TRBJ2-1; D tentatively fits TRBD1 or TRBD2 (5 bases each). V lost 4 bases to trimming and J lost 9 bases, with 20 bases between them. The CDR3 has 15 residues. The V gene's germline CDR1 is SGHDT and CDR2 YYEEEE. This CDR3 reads CASSLPVQGRGEQFF. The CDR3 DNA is TGTGCCAGCAGCCTCCCTGTCCAGGGACGGGGTGAGCAGTTCTTC.

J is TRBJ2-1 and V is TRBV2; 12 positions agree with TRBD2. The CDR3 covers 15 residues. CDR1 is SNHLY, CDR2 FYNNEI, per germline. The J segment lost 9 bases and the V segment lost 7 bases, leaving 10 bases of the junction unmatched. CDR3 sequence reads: CASTSLAGGQGEQFF. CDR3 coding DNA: TGTGCCAGCACCTCGCTAGCGGGGGGGCAGGGTGAGCAGTTCTTC.

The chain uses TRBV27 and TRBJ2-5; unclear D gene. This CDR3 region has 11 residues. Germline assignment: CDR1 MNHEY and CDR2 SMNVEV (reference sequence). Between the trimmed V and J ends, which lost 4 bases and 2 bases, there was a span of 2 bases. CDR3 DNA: TGTGCCAGCAGTTCACAAGAGACCCAGTACTTC. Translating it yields CASSSQETQYF.

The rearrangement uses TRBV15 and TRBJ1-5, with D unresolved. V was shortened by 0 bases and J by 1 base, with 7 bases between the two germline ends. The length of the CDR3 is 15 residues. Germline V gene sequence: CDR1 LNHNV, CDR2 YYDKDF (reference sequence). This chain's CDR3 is CATSRDPGSNQPQHF. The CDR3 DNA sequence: TGTGCCACCAGCAGAGATCCAGGCAGCAATCAGCCCCAGCATTTT.

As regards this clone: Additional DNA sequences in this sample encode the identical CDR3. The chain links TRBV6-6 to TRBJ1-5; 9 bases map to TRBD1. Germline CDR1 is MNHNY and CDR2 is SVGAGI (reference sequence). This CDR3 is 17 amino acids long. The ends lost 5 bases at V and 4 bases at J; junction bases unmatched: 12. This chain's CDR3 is CASSLTQGATGNQPQHF. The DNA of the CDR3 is TGTGCCAGCAGTCTGACACAGGGGGCAACTGGAAATCAGCCCCAGCATTTT.

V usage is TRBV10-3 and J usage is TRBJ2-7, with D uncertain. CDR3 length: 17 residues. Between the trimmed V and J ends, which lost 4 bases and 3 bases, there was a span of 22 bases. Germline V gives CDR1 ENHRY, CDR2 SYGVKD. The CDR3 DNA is TGTGCCATCAGTGGGTGGGCAATGGGGTTAGGCTTCTACGAGCAGTACTTC. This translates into CAISGWAMGLGFYEQYF.

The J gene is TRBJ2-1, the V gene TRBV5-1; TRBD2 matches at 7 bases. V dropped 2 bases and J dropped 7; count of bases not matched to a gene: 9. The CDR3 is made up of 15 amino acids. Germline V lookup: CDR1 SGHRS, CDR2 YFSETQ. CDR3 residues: CASSLWEGVGNEQFF. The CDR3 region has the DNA TGCGCCAGCAGCTTATGGGAGGGCGTTGGGAATGAGCAGTTCTTC.

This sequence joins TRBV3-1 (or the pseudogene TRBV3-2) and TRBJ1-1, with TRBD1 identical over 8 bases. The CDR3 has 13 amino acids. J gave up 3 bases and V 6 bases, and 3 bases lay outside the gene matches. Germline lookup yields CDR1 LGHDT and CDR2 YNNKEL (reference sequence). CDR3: CASRQTGDTEAFF. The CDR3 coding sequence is TGTGCCAGCAGACAGACAGGGGACACTGAAGCTTTCTTT.

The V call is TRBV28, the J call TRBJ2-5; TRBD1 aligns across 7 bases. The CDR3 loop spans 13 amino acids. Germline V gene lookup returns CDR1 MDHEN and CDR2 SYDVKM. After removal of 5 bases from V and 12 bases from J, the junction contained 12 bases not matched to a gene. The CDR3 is CASSPQPGQAEYF. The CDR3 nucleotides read TGTGCCAGCAGTCCCCAACCCGGACAGGCTGAGTACTTC.

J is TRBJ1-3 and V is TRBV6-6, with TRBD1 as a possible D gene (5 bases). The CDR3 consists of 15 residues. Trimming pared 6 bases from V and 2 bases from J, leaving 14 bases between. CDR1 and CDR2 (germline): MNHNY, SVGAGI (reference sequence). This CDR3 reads CASSRPPGAGNTIYF. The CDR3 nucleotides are TGTGCCAGCAGCCGTCCTCCGGGGGCTGGAAACACCATATATTTT.

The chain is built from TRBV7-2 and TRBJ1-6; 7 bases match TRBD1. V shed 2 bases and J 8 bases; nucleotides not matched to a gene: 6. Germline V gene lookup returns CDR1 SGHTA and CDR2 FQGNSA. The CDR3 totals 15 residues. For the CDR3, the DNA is TGTGCCAGCAGCTTAACCGGGACAGCTGATTCACCCCTCCACTTT. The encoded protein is CASSLTGTADSPLHF.